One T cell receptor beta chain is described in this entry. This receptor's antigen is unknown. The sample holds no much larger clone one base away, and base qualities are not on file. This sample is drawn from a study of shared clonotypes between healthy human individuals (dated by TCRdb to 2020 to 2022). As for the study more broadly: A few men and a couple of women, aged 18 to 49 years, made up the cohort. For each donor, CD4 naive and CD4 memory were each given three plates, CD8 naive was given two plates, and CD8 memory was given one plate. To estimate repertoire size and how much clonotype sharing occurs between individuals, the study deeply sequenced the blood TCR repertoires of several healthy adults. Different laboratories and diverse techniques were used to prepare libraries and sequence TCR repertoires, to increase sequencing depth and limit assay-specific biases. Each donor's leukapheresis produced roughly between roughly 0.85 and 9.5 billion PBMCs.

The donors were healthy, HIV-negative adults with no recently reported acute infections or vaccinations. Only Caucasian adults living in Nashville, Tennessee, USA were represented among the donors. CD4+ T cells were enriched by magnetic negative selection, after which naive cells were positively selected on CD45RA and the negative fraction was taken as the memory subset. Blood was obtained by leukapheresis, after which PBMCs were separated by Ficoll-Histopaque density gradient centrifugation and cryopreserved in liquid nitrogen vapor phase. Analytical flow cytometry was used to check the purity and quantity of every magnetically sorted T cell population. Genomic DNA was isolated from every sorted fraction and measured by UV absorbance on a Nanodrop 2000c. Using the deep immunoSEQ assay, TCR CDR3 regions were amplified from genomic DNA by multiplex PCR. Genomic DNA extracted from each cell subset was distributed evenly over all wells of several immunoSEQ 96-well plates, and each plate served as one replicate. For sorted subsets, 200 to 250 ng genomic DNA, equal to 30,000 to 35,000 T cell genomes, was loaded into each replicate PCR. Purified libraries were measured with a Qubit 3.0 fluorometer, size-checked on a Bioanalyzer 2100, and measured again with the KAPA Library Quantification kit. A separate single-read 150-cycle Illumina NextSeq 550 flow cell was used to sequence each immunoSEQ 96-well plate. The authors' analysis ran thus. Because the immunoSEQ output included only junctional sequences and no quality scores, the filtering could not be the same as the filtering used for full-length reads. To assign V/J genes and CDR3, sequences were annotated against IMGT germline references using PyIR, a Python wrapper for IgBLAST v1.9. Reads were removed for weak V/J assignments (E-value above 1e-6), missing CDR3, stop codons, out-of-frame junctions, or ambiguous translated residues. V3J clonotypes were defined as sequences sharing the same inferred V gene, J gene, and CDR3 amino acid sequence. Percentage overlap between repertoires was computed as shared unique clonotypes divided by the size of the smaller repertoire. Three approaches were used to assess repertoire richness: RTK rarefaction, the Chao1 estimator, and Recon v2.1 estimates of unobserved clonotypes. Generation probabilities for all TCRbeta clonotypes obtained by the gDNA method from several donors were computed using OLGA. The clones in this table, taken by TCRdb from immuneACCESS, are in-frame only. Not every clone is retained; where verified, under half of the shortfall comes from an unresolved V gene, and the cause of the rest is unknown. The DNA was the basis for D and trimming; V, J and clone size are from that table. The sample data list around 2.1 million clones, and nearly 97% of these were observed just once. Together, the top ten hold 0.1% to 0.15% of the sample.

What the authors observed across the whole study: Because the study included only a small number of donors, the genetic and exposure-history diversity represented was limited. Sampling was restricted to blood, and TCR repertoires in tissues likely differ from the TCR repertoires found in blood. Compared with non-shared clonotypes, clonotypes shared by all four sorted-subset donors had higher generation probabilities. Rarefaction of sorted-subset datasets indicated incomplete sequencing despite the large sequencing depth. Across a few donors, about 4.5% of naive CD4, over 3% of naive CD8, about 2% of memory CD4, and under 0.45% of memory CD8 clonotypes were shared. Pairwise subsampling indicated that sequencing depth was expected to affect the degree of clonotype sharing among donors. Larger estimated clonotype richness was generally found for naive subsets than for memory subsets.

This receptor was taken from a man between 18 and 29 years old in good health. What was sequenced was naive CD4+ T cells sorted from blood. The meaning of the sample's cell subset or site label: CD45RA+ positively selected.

The CDR3 in this case is CAIRDSSSYNEQFF. In nucleotide form, the sequence is TGTGCCATCAGGGACTCGAGCTCCTACAATGAGCAGTTCTTC. The chain joins TRBV10-3 to TRBJ2-1; 5 matching bases give a weak D call of TRBD2. The germline V gene sets CDR1 to ENHRY and CDR2 to SYGVKD. The CDR3 holds 14 amino acids from the cysteine to the phenylalanine. The retained sequence is limited to the CDR3, 42 bases, with the frame set at the first base. Cut back by 6 bases and 0 bases, the V and J ends lie 9 bases apart.